A selection of T cell receptor beta chains follows, all from one sample in a study of siplizumab effects on memory and regulatory T cells. TCRdb's table, derived via immunoSEQ multiplex PCR, lists solely in-frame clones and lacks some. The sample includes nearly 85,000 clones, 80% to 90% of them seen just once. The material sequenced was Tregs sorted from blood. The source is a human donor in good health. Each CDR3 is given with its conserved first and last residue. The D gene is left open where the match is weak. A clone size is listed for some rows: how often the clone was seen (once, few, many), or a class if it is expanded.

abundance,j_gene,v_gene,d_gene,CDR3aa,CDR3nt
-,TRBJ1-5,TRBV4-1,-,CASSQGMNQPQHF,TGCGCCAGCAGCCAGGGCATGAATCAGCCCCAGCATTTT
-,TRBJ2-2,TRBV7-9,-,CASSFSLWGPSNGELFF,TGTGCCAGCAGCTTTTCGTTGTGGGGGCCATCCAACGGGGAGCTGTTTTTT
-,TRBJ1-1,TRBV30,-,CAWSQSYTEAFF,TGTGCCTGGAGTCAATCATACACTGAAGCTTTCTTT
-,TRBJ2-1,TRBV21-1,-,CASSKAHRANNEQFF,TGTGCCAGCAGCAAAGCGCACAGGGCTAACAATGAGCAGTTCTTC
-,TRBJ1-1,TRBV11-3,TRBD1,CASSSRGEATEAFF,TGTGCCAGCAGCAGCAGGGGGGAGGCCACTGAAGCTTTCTTT
-,TRBJ2-1,TRBV5-4,TRBD2,CASSFRLAGAQYSYNEQFF,TGTGCCAGCAGCTTCAGACTAGCGGGGGCCCAATACTCCTACAATGAGCAGTTCTTC
-,TRBJ2-3,TRBV12-5,-,CASGLVRALSTDTQYF,TGTGCTAGTGGTTTGGTACGAGCCCTGAGCACAGATACGCAGTATTTT
-,TRBJ2-1,TRBV4-2,TRBD1,CASSQADRARYNEQFF,TGTGCCAGCAGCCAAGCCGACAGGGCAAGATACAATGAGCAGTTCTTC
-,TRBJ2-7,TRBV4-1,TRBD1,CASSQDSGQGTDEQYF,TGCGCCAGCAGCCAAGACAGTGGACAGGGAACGGACGAGCAGTACTTC
once,TRBJ1-1,TRBV5-5,-,CASSLTPNTEAFF,TGTGCCAGCAGCCTGACTCCTAACACTGAAGCTTTCTTT
-,TRBJ1-6,TRBV7-2,-,CASSRTVAFPLHF,TGTGCCAGCAGCCGGACCGTGGCCTTCCCCCTCCACTTT
-,TRBJ2-2,TRBV18,-,CASSPGTGELFF,TGTGCCAGCTCCCCGGGGACCGGGGAGCTGTTTTTT
-,TRBJ2-4,TRBV29-1,TRBD1,CSVRQGSGIQYF,TGCAGCGTCCGACAGGGGTCCGGCATTCAGTACTTC
-,TRBJ2-5,TRBV10-2,TRBD2,CASSMQLAGGLETQYF,TGCGCCAGCAGCATGCAACTAGCGGGGGGTTTGGAGACCCAGTACTTC
few,TRBJ1-2,TRBV6-5,-,CASSPGTFGYTF,TGTGCCAGCAGTCCCGGGACGTTCGGCTACACCTTC
-,TRBJ1-2,TRBV11-2,-,CASSSFTETDRRGYTF,TGTGCCAGCAGCTCTTTTACCGAAACCGACCGGCGGGGCTACACCTTC
-,TRBJ1-3,TRBV4-2,TRBD1,CASSLGQGTGNTIYF,TGTGCCAGCAGCTTGGGACAGGGCACTGGAAACACCATATATTTT